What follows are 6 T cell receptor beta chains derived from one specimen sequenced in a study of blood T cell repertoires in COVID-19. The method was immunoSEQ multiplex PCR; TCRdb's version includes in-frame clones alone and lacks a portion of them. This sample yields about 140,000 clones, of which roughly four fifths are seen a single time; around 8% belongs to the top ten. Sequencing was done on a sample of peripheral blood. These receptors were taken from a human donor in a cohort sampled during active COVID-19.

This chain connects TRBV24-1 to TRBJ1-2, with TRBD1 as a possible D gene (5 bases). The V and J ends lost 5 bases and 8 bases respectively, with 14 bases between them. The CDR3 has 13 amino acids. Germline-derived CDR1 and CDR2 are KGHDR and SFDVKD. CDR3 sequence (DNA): TGTGCCACCAGTGGGACACCCGCGGAAGGCTACACCTTC. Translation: CATSGTPAEGYTF.

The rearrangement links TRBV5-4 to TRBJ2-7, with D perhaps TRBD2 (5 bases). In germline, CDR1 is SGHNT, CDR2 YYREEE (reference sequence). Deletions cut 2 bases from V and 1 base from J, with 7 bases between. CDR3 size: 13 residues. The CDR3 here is CASSFRGSYEQYF. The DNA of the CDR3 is TGTGCCAGCAGCTTCCGGGGTTCCTACGAGCAGTACTTC.

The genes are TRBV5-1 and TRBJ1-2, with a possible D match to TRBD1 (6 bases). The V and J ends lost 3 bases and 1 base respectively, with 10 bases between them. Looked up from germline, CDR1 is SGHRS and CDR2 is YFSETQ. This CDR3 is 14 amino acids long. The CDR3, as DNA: TGCGCCAGCAGCTCAGGGGATAGTAACTATGGCTACACCTTC. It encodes CASSSGDSNYGYTF.

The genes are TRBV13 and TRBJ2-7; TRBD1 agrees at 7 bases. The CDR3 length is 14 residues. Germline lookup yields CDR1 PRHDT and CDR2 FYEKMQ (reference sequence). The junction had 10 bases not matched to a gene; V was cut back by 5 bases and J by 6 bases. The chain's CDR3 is CASSPQGFRGEQYF. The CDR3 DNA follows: TGTGCCAGCAGCCCACAGGGGTTCCGAGGCGAGCAGTACTTC.

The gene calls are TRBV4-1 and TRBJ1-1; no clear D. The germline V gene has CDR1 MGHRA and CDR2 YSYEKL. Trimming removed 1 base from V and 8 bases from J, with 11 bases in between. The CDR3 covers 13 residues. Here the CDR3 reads CASSQGPLTEAFF. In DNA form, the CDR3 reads TGCGCCAGCAGCCAAGGGCCGTTAACCGAAGCTTTCTTT.

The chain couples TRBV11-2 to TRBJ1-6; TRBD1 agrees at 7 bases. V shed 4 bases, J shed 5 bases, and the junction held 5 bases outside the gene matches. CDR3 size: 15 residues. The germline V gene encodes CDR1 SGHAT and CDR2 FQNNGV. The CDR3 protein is CASSSTGKNNSPLHF. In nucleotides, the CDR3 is TGTGCCAGCAGCTCGACAGGGAAGAATAATTCACCCCTCCACTTT.